This T cell receptor beta chain was sequenced in a study of early T cells in non-severe SARS-CoV-2 infection. Overall study: Unsorted whole-blood RNA was sequenced in bulk, leaving chains unpaired.

The sample holds many counts of this clonotype. Its matching antigen is unknown. Individual cDNA molecules each received unique molecular identifiers attached to them. MiXCR, applied by TCRdb to the 5' RACE reads, yields one record per CDR3 protein. This sample carries under 70,000 distinct CDR3 sequences, 5% to 6.5% of them seen once, and the ten largest clones take less than 3.5%. Findings and caveats of the study: Anti-spike CD8 responses were favored by VDJdb matching, which missed private and CD4 specificities.

Germline CDR1 reads SQVTM; CDR2 reads ANQGSEA. The CDR3 runs 15 residues. V dropped 2 bases and J dropped 5 bases, with 16 bases sitting between them. This TCR came from an adult who was a healthcare worker with PCR-confirmed SARS-CoV-2 infection or an uninfected control (not recorded which). Material: whole blood, obtained at baseline. V is TRBV29-1 and J is TRBJ2-1; D unclear. This CDR3 reads CSVELWGRGNNEQFF. Here the CDR3 DNA reads TGCAGCGTTGAACTTTGGGGAAGAGGAAACAATGAGCAGTTCTTC.